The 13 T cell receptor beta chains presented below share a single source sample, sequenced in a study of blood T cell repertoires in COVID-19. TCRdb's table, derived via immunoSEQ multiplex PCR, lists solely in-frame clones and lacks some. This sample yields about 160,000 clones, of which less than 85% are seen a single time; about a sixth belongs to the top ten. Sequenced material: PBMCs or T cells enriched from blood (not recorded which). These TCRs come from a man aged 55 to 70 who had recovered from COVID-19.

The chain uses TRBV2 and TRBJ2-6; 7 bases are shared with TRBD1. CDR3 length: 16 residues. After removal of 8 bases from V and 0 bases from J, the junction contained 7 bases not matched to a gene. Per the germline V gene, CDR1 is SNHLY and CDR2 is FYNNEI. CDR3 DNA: TGTGCCAGCCGAGAAGACAGGGCCTCTGGGGCCAACGTCCTGACTTTC. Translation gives CASREDRASGANVLTF.

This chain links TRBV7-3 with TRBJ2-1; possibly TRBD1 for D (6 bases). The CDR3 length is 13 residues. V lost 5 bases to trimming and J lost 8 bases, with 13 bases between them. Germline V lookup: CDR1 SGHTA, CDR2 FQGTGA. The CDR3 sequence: CASSVTGWDEQFF. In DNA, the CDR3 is TGTGCCAGCAGCGTGACAGGTTGGGATGAGCAGTTCTTC. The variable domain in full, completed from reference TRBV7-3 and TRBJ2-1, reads GAGVSQTPSNKVTEKGKYVELRCDPISGHTALYWYRQSLGQGPEFLIYFQGTGAADDSGLPNDRFFAVRPEGSVSTLKIQRTERGDSAVYLCASSVTGWDEQFFGPGTRLTVL.

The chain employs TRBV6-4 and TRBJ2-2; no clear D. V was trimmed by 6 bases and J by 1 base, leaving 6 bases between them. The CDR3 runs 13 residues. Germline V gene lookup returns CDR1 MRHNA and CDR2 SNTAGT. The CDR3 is CASSPRNTGELFF. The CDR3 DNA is TGTGCCAGCAGCCCCCGGAACACCGGGGAGCTGTTTTTT.

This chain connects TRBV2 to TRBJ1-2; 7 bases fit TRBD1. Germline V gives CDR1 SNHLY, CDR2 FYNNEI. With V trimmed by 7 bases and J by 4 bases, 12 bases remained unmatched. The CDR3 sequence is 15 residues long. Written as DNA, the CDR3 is TGTGCCAGCATGCCCCACCGGGACAGAGTCTATGGCTACACCTTC. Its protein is CASMPHRDRVYGYTF. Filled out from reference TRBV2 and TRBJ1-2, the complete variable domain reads EPEVTQTPSHQVTQMGQEVILRCVPISNHLYFYWYRQILGQKVEFLVSFYNNEISEKSEIFDDQFSVERPDGSNFTLKIRSTKLEDSAMYFCASMPHRDRVYGYTFGSGTRLTVV.

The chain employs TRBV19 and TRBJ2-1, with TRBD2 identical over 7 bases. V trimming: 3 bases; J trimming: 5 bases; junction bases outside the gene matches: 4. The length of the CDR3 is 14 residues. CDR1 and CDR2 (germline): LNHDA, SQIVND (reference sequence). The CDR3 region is CASSISLADNEQFF. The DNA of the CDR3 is TGTGCCAGTAGTATTTCTCTAGCGGACAATGAGCAGTTCTTC. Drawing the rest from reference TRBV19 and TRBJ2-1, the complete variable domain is DGGITQSPKYLFRKEGQNVTLSCEQNLNHDAMYWYRQDPGQGLRLIYYSQIVNDFQKGDIAEGYSVSREKKESFPLTVTSAQKNPTAFYLCASSISLADNEQFFGPGTRLTVL.

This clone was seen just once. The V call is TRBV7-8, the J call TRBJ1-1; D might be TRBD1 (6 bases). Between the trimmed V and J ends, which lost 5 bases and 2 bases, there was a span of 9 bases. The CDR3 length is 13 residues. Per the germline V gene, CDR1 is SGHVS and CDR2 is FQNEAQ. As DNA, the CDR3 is TGTGCCAGCAGCCGGGACACTAACACTGAAGCTTTCTTT. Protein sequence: CASSRDTNTEAFF.

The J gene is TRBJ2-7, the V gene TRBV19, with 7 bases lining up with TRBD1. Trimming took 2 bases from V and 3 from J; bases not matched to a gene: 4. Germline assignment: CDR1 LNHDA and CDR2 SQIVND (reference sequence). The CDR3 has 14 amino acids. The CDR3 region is CASSIRTGFYEQYF. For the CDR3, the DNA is TGTGCCAGTAGTATAAGGACAGGCTTCTACGAGCAGTACTTC.

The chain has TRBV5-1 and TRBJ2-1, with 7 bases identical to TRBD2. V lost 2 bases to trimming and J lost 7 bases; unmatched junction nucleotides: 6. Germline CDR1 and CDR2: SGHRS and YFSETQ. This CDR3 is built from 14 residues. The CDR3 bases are TGCGCCAGCAGCTTTTACCTAGCGGAGAATGAGCAGTTCTTC. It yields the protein CASSFYLAENEQFF.

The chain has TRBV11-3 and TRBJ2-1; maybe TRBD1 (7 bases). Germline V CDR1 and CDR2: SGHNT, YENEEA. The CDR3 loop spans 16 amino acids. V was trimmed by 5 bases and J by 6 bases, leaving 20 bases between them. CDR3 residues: CASSPARETGLNEQFF. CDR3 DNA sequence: TGTGCCAGCAGCCCCGCCCGGGAGACAGGGCTCAATGAGCAGTTCTTC.

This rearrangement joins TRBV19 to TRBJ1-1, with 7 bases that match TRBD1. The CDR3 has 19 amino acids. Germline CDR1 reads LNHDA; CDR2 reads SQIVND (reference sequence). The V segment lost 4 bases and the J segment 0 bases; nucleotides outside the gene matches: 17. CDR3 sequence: CASSRDTAGTAVMNTEAFF. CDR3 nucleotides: TGTGCCAGTAGTAGGGATACCGCGGGGACAGCTGTTATGAACACTGAAGCTTTCTTT.

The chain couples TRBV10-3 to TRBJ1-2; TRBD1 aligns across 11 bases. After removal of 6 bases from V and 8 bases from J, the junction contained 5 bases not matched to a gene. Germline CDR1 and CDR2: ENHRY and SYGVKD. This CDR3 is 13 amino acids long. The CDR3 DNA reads TGTGCCATCAGAGAGGGACAGGGGGAGGGCTACACCTTC. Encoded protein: CAIREGQGEGYTF.

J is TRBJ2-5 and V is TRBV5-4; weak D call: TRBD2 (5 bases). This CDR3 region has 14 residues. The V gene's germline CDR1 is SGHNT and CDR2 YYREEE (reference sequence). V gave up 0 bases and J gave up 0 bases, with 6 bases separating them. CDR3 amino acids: CASSLAGNQETQYF. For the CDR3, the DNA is TGTGCCAGCAGCTTGGCCGGGAACCAAGAGACCCAGTACTTC.

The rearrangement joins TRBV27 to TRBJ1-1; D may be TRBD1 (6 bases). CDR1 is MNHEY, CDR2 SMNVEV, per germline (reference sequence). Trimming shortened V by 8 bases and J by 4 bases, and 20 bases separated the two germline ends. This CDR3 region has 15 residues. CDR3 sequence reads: CASYRWRGAVTEAFF. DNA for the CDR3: TGTGCCAGCTATCGGTGGCGGGGGGCGGTCACTGAAGCTTTCTTT.